Below are 4 T cell receptor beta chains sequenced from a single sample in a study of a mutant IDH1 vaccine in newly diagnosed glioma. The data were produced by immunoSEQ multiplex PCR, yet TCRdb's version contains in-frame clones alone and is incomplete. The repertoire consists of some 10,000 clones, with over 75% occurring once and the leading ten covering under 7.5%. These receptors' antigens are unknown. Time point noted: week 5, during vaccination. Alongside topical imiquimod, each dose of vaccine comprised 300 ug of mutant IDH1 20-mer peptide. The sample consisted of PBMCs, taken from a glioma patient whose treatment included an IDH1 peptide vaccine. These receptors were obtained from a middle-aged woman with glioma. Some clones in this sample may be carry-over from other donors' samples.

This chain uses TRBV13 with TRBJ1-1; 9 bases are shared with TRBD1. V gave up 5 bases and J gave up 6 bases; unmatched junction bases: 10. Per germline, CDR1 PRHDT and CDR2 FYEKMQ (reference sequence). The CDR3 has 15 amino acids. The CDR3 coding sequence is TGTGCCAGCAGCCAGGACAGGGGCCTCCGGGCTGAAGCTTTCTTT. Translating gives CASSQDRGLRAEAFF.

This chain joins TRBV28 and TRBJ1-2; D uncertain. The CDR3 consists of 10 residues. The germline V gene has CDR1 MDHEN and CDR2 SYDVKM. Trimming took off 5 bases at V and 8 bases at J, with 6 bases between the two ends. The CDR3 DNA sequence: TGTGCCAGCAGTGATAGCGGCTACACCTTC. It is translated as CASSDSGYTF.

The chain joins TRBV14 to TRBJ2-7; no firm D call. V shed 4 bases and J shed 6 bases, with 13 bases lying between them. Germline values: CDR1 SGHDN, CDR2 FVKESK. This CDR3 region has 13 residues. CDR3 sequence: CASSPDHVREQYF. For the CDR3, the DNA is TGTGCCAGCAGCCCCGACCATGTACGCGAGCAGTACTTC.

The V call is TRBV5-1, the J call TRBJ2-5, with no clear D. The germline gives CDR1 SGHRS, CDR2 YFSETQ. CDR3 size: 14 residues. Trimming cost V 2 bases and J 2 bases, with 10 bases left between them. CDR3 residues: CASSLIVGQETQYF. In DNA form, the CDR3 reads TGCGCCAGCAGCTTAATAGTTGGTCAAGAGACCCAGTACTTC.